This TCR beta chain was sequenced in a study of T cells in Graves' hyperthyroidism and ophthalmopathy (dated by TCRdb to the late 2010s). For the wider study: Peripheral blood samples were taken at initial diagnosis, before any treatment was given. TCR Vbeta CDR3 sequencing of roughly 140 peripheral blood samples (approximately 44 ophthalmopathy, 70 to 85 hyperthyroidism and approximately 17 progressor patients) is reported in the paper. Thyroid tissue and blood T-cell repertoires from six Graves' hyperthyroidism patients were also compared in the study. After blood sampling, hyperthyroidism patients were treated with methimazole at a starting dose of 30 mg daily, and ophthalmopathy patients were treated with high-dose intravenous methylprednisolone. The approximately 98 discovery patients were randomly divided into training and test sets at a 7:3 ratio. A discovery cohort of about 100 patients, about 44 with Graves' ophthalmopathy and more than 55 with stable Graves' hyperthyroidism, was used to find distinguishing TCR V-J signatures. Whether ophthalmopathy could be predicted prospectively was tested in an independent validation cohort made up of fewer than 20 hyperthyroidism patients plus 17 patients who later progressed to ophthalmopathy.

Regarding this clonotype: Its antigen is unknown. No base qualities exist here, and no much larger clone lies one base off it.

Ophthalmopathy patients had moderately to severely active disease, with a Clinical Activity Score of 3 or more, a NOSPECS grade of 4 or more, and a disease duration of less than 3 months. Any patient with an uncontrolled infection, another autoimmune disease, pregnancy or lactation was excluded. Diagnoses were based on clinical symptoms, serum thyroxine and TRAb, thyroid ultrasound and orbital computed tomography. PBMCs were separated from roughly 10 ml of fresh peripheral blood using Ficoll-Paque density gradient centrifugation. Trizol reagent was used to extract total RNA, and RNA quality was then checked on an Agilent 2100 Bioanalyzer. Broad study findings and their caveats: A model built on a 13 V-J signature distinguished ophthalmopathy from stable hyperthyroidism, reaching roughly 88% sensitivity and around 82% specificity in cross-validation and 80%/75% in testing. Blood samples also contained most of the expanded thyroid clonotypes (frequency above 0.001), which suggests that blood repertoires may reflect thyroid immune responses. No statistical method was used to fix the sample size in advance, and group allocation was not hidden from the investigators. In validation, the model predicted progression to ophthalmopathy a median of around 6.5 months before onset, with about 67% sensitivity and almost 75% specificity.

TCR beta CDR3 regions were amplified from RNA transcripts. A first-round RT-PCR of the TCR CDR3 used the HTBI primer set with the Qiagen OneStep RT-PCR kit. A second multiplex PCR round built the libraries, followed by size selection and purification. The libraries were sequenced on an Illumina HiSeq2000 using paired-end 100 bp reads. As for the authors' bioinformatics: Raw data were processed with SOAPnuke, discarding reads with adapters, uncalled bases, mean Phred below 15, or no exact constant-primer or identifier match. High-quality paired reads were merged with COPE v1.2.5, and unique nucleotide sequences were defined as clonotypes. Clonotypes were aligned to IMGT TRBV, TRBD and TRBJ reference segments using MiTCR v1.1. The analysis included only V-J combinations with a frequency above 0.0001, which together covered roughly 99% of the repertoires. A TCS score was defined as the ratio between F50 (clonal expansion) and ExV (chaos), using BLOSUM62-based TCRdist between CDR3 peptides within each V-J. Welch's t-statistics and random forest reduced roughly 540 V-J features to roughly 13, which were used in a naive Bayes classifier (R e1071). The raw public reads went through TCRdb reprocessing: fastp at Q25, MiXCR clone calling, in-frame beta chains kept. All rows with the same CDR3 protein become a single entry with the most common DNA and genes. TCRdb's processing, not the study's, gives the V and J calls here. Here the sample has around 490,000 distinct CDR3 sequences; just under 20% occur a single time. Over 45% of the sample is held by the ten biggest clonotypes.

Germline trimming amounts to 6 bases on V and 7 bases on J, with 6 as the count of junction bases outside the gene matches. From the cysteine up to the phenylalanine, the CDR3 has a length of 13 residues. The DNA shown is the 39-base CDR3, in frame from base 1. This sequence was found in a man aged 40-49 years with Graves' ophthalmopathy. The chain was built from TRBV12-3 or TRBV12-4 and TRBJ1-5; 7 middle bases align to TRBD1. Sequences were obtained from blood. The encoded CDR3 is CASSPAGGQPQHF. In nucleotide form, the sequence is TGTGCCAGCAGCCCAGCAGGGGGACAGCCCCAGCATTTT.